This T cell receptor beta chain was sequenced during a study of OX40 agonist ivuxolimab in advanced cancers. The overall study: The dose-escalation cohort was roughly 83% male, with a mean age of around 60 years, ranging roughly 23 to 79. Earlier treatment with anti-PD-1, anti-PD-L1 or anti-CTLA-4 was permitted, and under 50% had received some. Overall study findings and caveats: CD4+ and CD8+ blood T cells expanded clonally by week 6 at 0.1 to 3.0 mg/kg. Mean expanded clone counts were higher in CD8+ than CD4+ T cells.

This clone is deemed medium-sized. Antigen unknown. Data came from immunoSEQ multiplex PCR; TCRdb stores just in-frame clones and leaves some out. Altogether about 14,000 clones are present, 77% being singletons, with the ten largest covering 25% to 35%. Germline V CDR1 and CDR2: LGHNA, YNFKEQ. Trimming pared 2 bases from V and 2 bases from J, leaving 15 bases between. The CDR3 is 16 residues long. The clonotype was recovered from an adult with an advanced solid tumor such as melanoma, head and neck, liver or kidney cancer. V gene TRBV4-2 combines with J gene TRBJ1-2; D unclear. The specimen was CD4+ or CD8+ T cells sorted from blood, collected in a trial of the OX40 agonist ivuxolimab. The CDR3 DNA follows: TGTGCCAGCAGCCAACCTGGAGGAGGGCAGAACTATGGCTACACCTTC. It yields the protein CASSQPGGGQNYGYTF.